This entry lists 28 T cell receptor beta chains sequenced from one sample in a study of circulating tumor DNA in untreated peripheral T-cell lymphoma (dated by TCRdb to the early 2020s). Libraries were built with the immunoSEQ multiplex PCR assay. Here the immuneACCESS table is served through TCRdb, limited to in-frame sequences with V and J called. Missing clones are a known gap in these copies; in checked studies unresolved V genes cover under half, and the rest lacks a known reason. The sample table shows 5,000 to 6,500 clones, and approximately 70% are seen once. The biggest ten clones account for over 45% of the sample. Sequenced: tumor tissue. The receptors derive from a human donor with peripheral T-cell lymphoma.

CDR3 nucleotides: TGTGCCAGCAGTTACGGCAGGGGGTGGTACGAGCAGTACTTC. This codes for CASSYGRGWYEQYF. The rearrangement joins TRBV6-8 to TRBJ2-7; 7 bases align to TRBD1. CDR3 length equals 14 residues. The V segment lost 2 bases and the J segment 4 bases; nucleotides outside the gene matches: 5. CDR1 and CDR2 from the germline V gene are MNHGY and SAAAGT.

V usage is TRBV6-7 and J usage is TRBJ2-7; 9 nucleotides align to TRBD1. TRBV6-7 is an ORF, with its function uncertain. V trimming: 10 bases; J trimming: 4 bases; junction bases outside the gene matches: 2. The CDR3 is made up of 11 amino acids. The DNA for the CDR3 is TGTGCCACCGGACAGGGGTACGAGCAGTACTTC. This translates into CATGQGYEQYF.

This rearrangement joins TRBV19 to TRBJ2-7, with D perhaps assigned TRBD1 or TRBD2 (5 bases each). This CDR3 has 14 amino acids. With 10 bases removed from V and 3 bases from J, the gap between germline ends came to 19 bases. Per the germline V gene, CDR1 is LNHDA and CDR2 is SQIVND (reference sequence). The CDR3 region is CATRPGPVNYEQYF. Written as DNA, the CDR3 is TGTGCCACACGACCGGGACCGGTAAACTACGAGCAGTACTTC. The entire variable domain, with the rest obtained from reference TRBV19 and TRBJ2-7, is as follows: DGGITQSPKYLFRKEGQNVTLSCEQNLNHDAMYWYRQDPGQGLRLIYYSQIVNDFQKGDIAEGYSVSREKKESFPLTVTSAQKNPTAFYLCATRPGPVNYEQYFGPGTRLTVT.

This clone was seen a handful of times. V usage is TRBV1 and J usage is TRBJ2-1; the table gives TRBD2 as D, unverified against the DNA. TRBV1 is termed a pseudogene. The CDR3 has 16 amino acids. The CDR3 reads CASSQDSAGALNEQFF. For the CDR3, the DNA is TGCGCCAGCAGCCAAGATTCGGCGGGAGCGCTCAATGAGCAGTTCTTC.

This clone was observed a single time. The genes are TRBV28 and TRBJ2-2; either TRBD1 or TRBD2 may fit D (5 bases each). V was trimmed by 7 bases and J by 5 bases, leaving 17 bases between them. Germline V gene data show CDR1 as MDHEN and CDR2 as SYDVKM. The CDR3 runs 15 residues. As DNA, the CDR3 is TGTGCCAGCAAAGTGGGGACCATGGGTACCGGGGAGCTGTTTTTT. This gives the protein CASKVGTMGTGELFF.

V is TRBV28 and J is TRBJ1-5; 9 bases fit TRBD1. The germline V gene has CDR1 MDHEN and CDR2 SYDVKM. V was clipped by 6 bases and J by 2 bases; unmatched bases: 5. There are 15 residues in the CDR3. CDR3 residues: CASREGQGGNQPQHF. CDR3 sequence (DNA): TGTGCCAGCAGGGAGGGACAGGGTGGCAATCAGCCCCAGCATTTT.

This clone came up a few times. CDR3 in amino acids: CSVDRRERSYNEQFF. In DNA, the CDR3 is TGCAGCGTTGATAGGCGGGAGCGCTCCTACAATGAGCAGTTCTTC. V and J are TRBV29-1 and TRBJ2-1; TRBD2 matches 7 bases. Germline trimming cut 3 bases from V and 0 bases from J; bases unmatched to any gene: 5. CDR1 and CDR2 from the germline V gene are SQVTM and ANQGSEA. CDR3 length: 15 residues.

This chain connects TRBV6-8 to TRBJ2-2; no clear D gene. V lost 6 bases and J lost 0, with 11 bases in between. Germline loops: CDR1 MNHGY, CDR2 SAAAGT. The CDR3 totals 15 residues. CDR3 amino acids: CASRKSAANTGELFF. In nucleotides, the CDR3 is TGTGCCAGCAGGAAATCGGCAGCGAACACCGGGGAGCTGTTTTTT.

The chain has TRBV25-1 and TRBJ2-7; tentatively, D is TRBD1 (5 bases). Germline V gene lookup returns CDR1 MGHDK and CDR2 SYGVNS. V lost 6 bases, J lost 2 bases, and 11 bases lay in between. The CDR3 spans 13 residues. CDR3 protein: CASSKQVPYEQYF. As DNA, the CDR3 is TGTGCCAGCAGCAAACAGGTTCCCTACGAGCAGTACTTC.

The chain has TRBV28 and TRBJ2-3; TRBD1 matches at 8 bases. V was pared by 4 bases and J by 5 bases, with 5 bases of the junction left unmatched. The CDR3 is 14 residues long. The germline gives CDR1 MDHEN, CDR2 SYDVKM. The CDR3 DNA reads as TGTGCCAGCAGTTCCTCAGGGGGCGTAGATACGCAGTATTTT. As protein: CASSSSGGVDTQYF.

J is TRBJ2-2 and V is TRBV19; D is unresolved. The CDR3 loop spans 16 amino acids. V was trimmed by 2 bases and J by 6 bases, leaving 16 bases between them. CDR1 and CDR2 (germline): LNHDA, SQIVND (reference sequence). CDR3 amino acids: CASSIRTTKSSGELFF. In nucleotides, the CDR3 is TGTGCCAGTAGTATAAGGACCACCAAGAGCTCCGGGGAGCTGTTTTTT.

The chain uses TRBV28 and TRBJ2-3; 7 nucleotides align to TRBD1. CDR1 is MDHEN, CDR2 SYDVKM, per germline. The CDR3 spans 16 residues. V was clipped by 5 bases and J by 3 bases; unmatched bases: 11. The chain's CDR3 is CASSPFGTADTDTQYF. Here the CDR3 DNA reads TGTGCCAGCAGTCCTTTCGGGACAGCGGATACAGATACGCAGTATTTT.

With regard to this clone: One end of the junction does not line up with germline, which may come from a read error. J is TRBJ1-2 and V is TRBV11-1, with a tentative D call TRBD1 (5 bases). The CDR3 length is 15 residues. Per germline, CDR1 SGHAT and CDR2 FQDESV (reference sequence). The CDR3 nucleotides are TGTGCTAGCAGCTTAGTTTCTGGGACGGAACATGGCTACACCTTC. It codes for CASSLVSGTEHGYTF.

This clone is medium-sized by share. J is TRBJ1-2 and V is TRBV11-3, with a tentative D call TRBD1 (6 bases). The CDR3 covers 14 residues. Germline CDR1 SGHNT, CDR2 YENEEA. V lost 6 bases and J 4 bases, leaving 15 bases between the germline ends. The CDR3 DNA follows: TGTGCCAGCAGTAGGACAGATCATGTCTATGGCTACACCTTC. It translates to CASSRTDHVYGYTF.

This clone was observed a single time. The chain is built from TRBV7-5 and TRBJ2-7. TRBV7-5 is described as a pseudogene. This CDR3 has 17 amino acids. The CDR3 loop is CASSPGRGGTYTYEQYF. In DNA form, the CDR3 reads TGTGCCAGCAGCCCGGGGAGAGGGGGGACATACACCTACGAGCAGTACTTC.

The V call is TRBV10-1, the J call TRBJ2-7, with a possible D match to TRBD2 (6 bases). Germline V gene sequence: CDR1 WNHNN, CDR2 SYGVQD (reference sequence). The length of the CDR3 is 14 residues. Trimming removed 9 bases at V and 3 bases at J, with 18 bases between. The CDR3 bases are TGCGCCAGTAATAGACGGGAGAGAGGCTACGAGCAGTACTTC. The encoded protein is CASNRRERGYEQYF.

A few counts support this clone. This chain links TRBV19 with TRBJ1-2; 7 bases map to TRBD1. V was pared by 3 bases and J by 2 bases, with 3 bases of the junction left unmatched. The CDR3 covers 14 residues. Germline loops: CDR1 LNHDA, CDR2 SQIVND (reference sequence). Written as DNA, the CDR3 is TGTGCCAGTAGTATCGGCAGGGGGAACTATGGCTACACCTTC. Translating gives CASSIGRGNYGYTF.

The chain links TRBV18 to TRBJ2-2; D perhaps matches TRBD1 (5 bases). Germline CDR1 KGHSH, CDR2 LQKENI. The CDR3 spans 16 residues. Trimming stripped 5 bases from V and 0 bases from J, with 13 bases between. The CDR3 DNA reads TGTGCCAGCTCAAGTAGCAGGACAACGAACACCGGGGAGCTGTTTTTT. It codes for CASSSSRTTNTGELFF.

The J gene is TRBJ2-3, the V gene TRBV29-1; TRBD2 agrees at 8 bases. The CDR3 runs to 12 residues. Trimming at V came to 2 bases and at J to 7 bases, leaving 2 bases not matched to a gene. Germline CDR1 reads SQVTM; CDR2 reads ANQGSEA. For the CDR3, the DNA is TGCAGCGTTGAAAGCGGGAGTAATACGCAGTATTTT. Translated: CSVESGSNTQYF.

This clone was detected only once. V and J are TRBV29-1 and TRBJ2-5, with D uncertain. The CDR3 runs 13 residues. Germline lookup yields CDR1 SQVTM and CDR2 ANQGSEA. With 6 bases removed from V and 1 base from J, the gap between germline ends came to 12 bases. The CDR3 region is CSVLDPGQETQYF. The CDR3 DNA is TGCAGCGTCTTGGACCCTGGCCAAGAGACCCAGTACTTC.

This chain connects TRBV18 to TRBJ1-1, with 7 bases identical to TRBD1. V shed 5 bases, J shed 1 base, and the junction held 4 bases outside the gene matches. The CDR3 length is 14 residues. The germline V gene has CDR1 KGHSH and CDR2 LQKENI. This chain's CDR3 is CASSEHRGNTEAFF. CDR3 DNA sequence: TGTGCCAGCTCAGAACACAGGGGGAACACTGAAGCTTTCTTT.

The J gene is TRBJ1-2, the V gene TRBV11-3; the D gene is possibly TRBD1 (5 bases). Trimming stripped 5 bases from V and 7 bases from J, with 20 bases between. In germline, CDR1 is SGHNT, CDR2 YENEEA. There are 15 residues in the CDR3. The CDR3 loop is CASSVLTAQGGGYTF. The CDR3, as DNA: TGTGCCAGCAGCGTATTGACTGCGCAGGGAGGTGGCTACACCTTC. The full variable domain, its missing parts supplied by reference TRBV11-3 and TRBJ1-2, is EAGVVQSPRYKIIEKKQPVAFWCNPISGHNTLYWYLQNLGQGPELLIRYENEEAVDDSQLPKDRFSAERLKGVDSTLKIQPAELGDSAVYLCASSVLTAQGGGYTFGSGTRLTVV.

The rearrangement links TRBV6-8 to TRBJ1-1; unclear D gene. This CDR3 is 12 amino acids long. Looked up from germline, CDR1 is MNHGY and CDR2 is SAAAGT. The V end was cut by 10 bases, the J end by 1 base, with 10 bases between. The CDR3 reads CATMEGNTEAFF. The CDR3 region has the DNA TGTGCCACGATGGAGGGGAACACTGAAGCTTTCTTT.

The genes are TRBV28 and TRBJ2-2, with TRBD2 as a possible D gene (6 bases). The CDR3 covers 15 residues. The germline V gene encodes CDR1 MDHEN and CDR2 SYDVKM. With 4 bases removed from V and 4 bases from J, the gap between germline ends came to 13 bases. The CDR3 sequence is CASSSPGLFTGELFF. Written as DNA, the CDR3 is TGTGCCAGCAGTTCCCCGGGACTTTTCACCGGGGAGCTGTTTTTT.

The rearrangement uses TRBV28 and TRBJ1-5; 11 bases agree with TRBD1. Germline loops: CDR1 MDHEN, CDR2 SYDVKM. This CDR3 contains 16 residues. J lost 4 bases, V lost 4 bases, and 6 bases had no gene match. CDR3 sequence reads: CASSSRTGGFNQPQHF. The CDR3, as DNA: TGTGCCAGCAGTTCAAGGACAGGGGGCTTTAATCAGCCCCAGCATTTT.

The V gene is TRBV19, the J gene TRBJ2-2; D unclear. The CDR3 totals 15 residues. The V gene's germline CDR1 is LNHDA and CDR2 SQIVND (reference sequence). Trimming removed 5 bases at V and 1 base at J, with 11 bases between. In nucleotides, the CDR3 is TGTGCCAGTAGTTCAGCGCTCGAGAACACCGGGGAGCTGTTTTTT. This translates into CASSSALENTGELFF.

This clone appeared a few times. CDR3 sequence reads: CASSQGLGSTDTQYF. The CDR3 coding sequence is TGTGCCAGCAGCCAAGGACTTGGTAGCACAGATACGCAGTATTTT. The chain links TRBV14 to TRBJ2-3; unclear D gene. CDR1 is SGHDN and CDR2 is FVKESK in the germline V gene. The V end was cut by 1 base, the J end by 0 bases, with 8 bases between. The CDR3 is 15 amino acids.

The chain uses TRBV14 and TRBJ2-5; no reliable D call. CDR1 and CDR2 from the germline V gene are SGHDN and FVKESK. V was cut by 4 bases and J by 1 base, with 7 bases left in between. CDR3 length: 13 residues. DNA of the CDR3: TGTGCCAGCAGCCCGTTAGGCCAAGAGACCCAGTACTTC. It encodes CASSPLGQETQYF.